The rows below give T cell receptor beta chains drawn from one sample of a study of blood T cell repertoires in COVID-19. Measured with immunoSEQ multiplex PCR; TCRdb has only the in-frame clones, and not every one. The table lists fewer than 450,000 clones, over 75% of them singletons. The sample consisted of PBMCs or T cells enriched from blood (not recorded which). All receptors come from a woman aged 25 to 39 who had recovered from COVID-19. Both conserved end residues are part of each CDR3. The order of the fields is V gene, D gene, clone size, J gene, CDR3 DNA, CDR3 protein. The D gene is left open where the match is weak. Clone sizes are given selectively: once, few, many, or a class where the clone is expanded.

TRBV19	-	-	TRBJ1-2	TGTGCCAGTAGTCCTGCTACAGGTTCGGGCTACACCTTC	CASSPATGSGYTF
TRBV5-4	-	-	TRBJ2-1	TGTGCCAGCAGCTTATACTCGGTAAATGAGCAGTTCTTC	CASSLYSVNEQFF
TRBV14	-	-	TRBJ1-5	TGTGCCAGCAGCCACGGGGAGCAGCCCCAGCATTTT	CASSHGEQPQHF
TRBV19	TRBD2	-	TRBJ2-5	TGTGCCAGTAGTGACTGGGCGGGGGGGCCGGAGACCCAGTACTTC	CASSDWAGGPETQYF
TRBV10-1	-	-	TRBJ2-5	TGCGCCAGCAGTGGTCCGGTACGGGAGACCCAGTACTTC	CASSGPVRETQYF
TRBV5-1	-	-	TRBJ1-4	TGCGCCAGCAGCTTGCTGTCGGGAGATGAAAAACTGTTTTTT	CASSLLSGDEKLFF
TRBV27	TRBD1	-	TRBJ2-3	TGTGCCAGCAGTCCGAGAGACAGGGGGGCCACAGATACGCAGTATTTT	CASSPRDRGATDTQYF
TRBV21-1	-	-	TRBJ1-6	TGTGCCAGCAACCCTAGAGGCCAGGGGAAGAGCCCCTATAATTCACCCCTCCACTTT	CASNPRGQGKSPYNSPLHF
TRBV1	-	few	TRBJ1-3	TGCACCAGCAGCCACCCCGGACAGCCGAGCTCTGGAAACACCATATATTTT	CTSSHPGQPSSGNTIYF
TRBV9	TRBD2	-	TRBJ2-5	TGTGCCAGCAGCGTAGACAGCCGGGGGGGCCGGGAGACCCAGTACTTC	CASSVDSRGGRETQYF
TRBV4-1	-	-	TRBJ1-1	TGCGCCAGCAGCCAGGGATGGACAGCCAACACTGAAGCTTTCTTT	CASSQGWTANTEAFF
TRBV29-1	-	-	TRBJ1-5	TGCAGCGTGGCGACAGAGTCAAATCAGCCCCAGCATTTT	CSVATESNQPQHF
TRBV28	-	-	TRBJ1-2	TGTGCCAGCAGCGGAGGAGGGTACAAAGATGGCTACACCTTC	CASSGGGYKDGYTF
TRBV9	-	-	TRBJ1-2	TGTGCCAGCAGCCCACAATCCACAGGCTTTAACTATGGCTACACCTTC	CASSPQSTGFNYGYTF
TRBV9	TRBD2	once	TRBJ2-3	TGTGCCAGCAGCGCCTACGGGACTAGCGGAACAGATACGCAGTATTTT	CASSAYGTSGTDTQYF
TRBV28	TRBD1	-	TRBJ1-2	TGTGCCAGCAGTCGCGGGACAGGGGGCTTAGGCTACACCTTC	CASSRGTGGLGYTF
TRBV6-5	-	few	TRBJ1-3	TGTGCCAGCAGCATTACAGGAGTTGGAAACACCATATATTTT	CASSITGVGNTIYF
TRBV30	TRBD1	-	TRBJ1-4	TGTGCCTGGAGTACAGGGGACAGAACTAATGAAAAACTGTTTTTT	CAWSTGDRTNEKLFF
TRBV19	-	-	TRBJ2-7	TGTGCCAGTAGTATGTCCCGACAGTCCCACGAGCAGTACTTC	CASSMSRQSHEQYF
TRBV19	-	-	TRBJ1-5	TGTGCCAGTAGTATCCAGGGTCAGCCCCAGCATTTT	CASSIQGQPQHF
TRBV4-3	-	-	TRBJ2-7	TGCGCCAGCAGCCAATGGCCCGCGGGACGCTCCTACGAGCAGTACTTC	CASSQWPAGRSYEQYF
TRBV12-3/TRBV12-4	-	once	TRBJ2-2	TGTGCCAGCAGTGCCAGTTACGCCGGGGAGCTGTTTTTT	CASSASYAGELFF
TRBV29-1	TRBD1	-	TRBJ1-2	TGCAGCGTTGCGGGGACAGGGGGCATTGGCTACACCTTC	CSVAGTGGIGYTF
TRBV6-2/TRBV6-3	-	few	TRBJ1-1	TGTGCCAGCAGTTACACACCCTTTAACACTGAAGCTTTCTTT	CASSYTPFNTEAFF
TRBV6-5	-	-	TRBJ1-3	TGTGCCAGCAGTTCCCGCAGTTTCTCTGGAAACACCATATATTTT	CASSSRSFSGNTIYF
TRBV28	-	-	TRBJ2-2	TGTGCCAGCAGATGGACGGGAGTCACCGGGGAGCTGTTTTTT	CASRWTGVTGELFF
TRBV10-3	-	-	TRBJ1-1	TGTGCCATCAGCAGGGAAGTCAACACTGAAGCTTTCTTT	CAISREVNTEAFF
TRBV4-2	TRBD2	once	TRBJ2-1	TGTGCCAGCAGCCAAGAGTCACTAGCGGGGGGGCCCCTCCACAATGAGCAGTTCTTC	CASSQESLAGGPLHNEQFF
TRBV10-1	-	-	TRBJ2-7	TGCGCCAGCAGTGACATCGACTCCCCTGGGGAGCAGTACTTC	CASSDIDSPGEQYF
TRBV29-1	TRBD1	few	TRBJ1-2	TGCAGCGTCTCAGGGTCAGGGGGAATCTATGGCTACACCTTC	CSVSGSGGIYGYTF
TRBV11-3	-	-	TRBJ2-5	TGTGCCAGCAGTTGGAGGGACCGAGAGACCCAGTACTTC	CASSWRDRETQYF
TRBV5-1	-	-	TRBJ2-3	TGCGCCGGCTCCGTCGGGGGAGGAGATACGCAGTATTTT	CAGSVGGGDTQYF
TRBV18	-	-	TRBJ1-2	TGTGCCAGCTCACCACCTGACTCGGGCTACACCTTC	CASSPPDSGYTF
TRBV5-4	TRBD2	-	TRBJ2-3	TGTGCCAGCAGTATGGGTGGAGCGGGGGGGCCAGATACGCAGTATTTT	CASSMGGAGGPDTQYF
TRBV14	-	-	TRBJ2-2	TGTGCCAGCAGCCGCAGGCGTCTTCCGACCGGGGAGCTGTTTTTT	CASSRRRLPTGELFF
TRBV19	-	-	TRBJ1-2	TGTGCCAGTAGTCCCTACCGGGGGAACTATGGCTACACCTTC	CASSPYRGNYGYTF
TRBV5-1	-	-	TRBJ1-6	TGCGCCAGCAGCTTGCGGGCAGGGGAGGGCCGGGATTCACCCCTCCACTTT	CASSLRAGEGRDSPLHF
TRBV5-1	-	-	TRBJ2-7	TGCGCCAGCAGCGGACCCCAGAGGCGGGGCTCCTACGAGCAGTACTTC	CASSGPQRRGSYEQYF
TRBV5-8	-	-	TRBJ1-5	TGTGCCAGCAGCTTGTACGGGGGAGGAATTCAGCCCCAGCATTTT	CASSLYGGGIQPQHF
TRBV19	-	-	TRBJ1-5	TGTGCCAGTAGTATAGAACTCAATCAGCCCCAGCATTTT	CASSIELNQPQHF
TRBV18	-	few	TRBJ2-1	TGTGCCAGCTCACCACGGCGGGCCAACCGGAACAATGAGCAGTTCTTC	CASSPRRANRNNEQFF
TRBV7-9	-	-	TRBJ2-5	TGTGCCAGCAGCTACAGGGGAGGACAAGAGACCCAGTACTTC	CASSYRGGQETQYF
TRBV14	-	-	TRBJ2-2	TGTGCCAGCAGCCAAGCCCTGGGCAGGCTAGCCCAGACAAACTCCACCGGGGAGCTGTTTTTT	CASSQALGRLAQTNSTGELFF
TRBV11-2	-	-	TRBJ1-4	TGTGCCAGCAGCTTACCCCCGAGGACTAATGAAAAACTGTTTTTT	CASSLPPRTNEKLFF
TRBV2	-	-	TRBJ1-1	TGTGCCAGCACCCGAAGAGGACAGATGAACACTGAAGCTTTCTTT	CASTRRGQMNTEAFF